A single sample gave rise to the 26 T cell receptor beta chains below, sequenced in a study of OX40 agonist ivuxolimab in advanced cancers. Method: immunoSEQ multiplex PCR; TCRdb's copy keeps in-frame clones and lacks some. This sample has fewer than 65,000 clones; roughly 80% occur once, and the top ten carry roughly 4%. Sequencing was performed on CD4+ or CD8+ T cells sorted from blood, taken in a trial of the OX40 agonist ivuxolimab. All receptors come from an adult with an advanced solid tumor such as melanoma, head and neck, liver or kidney cancer.

The chain joins TRBV7-8 to TRBJ1-4, with unresolved D. Looked up from germline, CDR1 is SGHVS and CDR2 is FQNEAQ. The CDR3 length is 16 residues. V gave up 5 bases and J gave up 0 bases, with 13 bases separating them. CDR3 coding DNA: TGTGCCAGCAGCCATGACGGTGGCGCAACTAATGAAAAACTGTTTTTT. This sequence encodes CASSHDGGATNEKLFF. The full variable domain, with the rest looked up from reference TRBV7-8 and TRBJ1-4, is GAGVSQSPRYKVAKRGQDVALRCDPISGHVSLFWYQQALGQGPEFLTYFQNEAQLDKSGLPSDRFFAERPEGSVSTLKIQRTQQEDSAVYLCASSHDGGATNEKLFFGSGTQLSVL.

The V call is TRBV5-1, the J call TRBJ2-2, with D possibly being TRBD1 or TRBD2 (5 bases each). The germline V and J ends were trimmed by 1 base and 5 bases, with 6 bases remaining between them. This CDR3 has 13 residues. CDR1 is SGHRS, CDR2 YFSETQ, per germline. Written as DNA, the CDR3 is TGCGCCAGCAGCTTGTGGGGGACCGGGGAGCTGTTTTTT. Its translation is CASSLWGTGELFF.

V is TRBV6-1 and J is TRBJ1-5; a weak D match, TRBD1 (5 bases). The length of the CDR3 is 14 residues. V shed 8 bases and J shed 0 bases, with 11 bases lying between them. Looked up from germline, CDR1 is MNHNS and CDR2 is SASEGT. CDR3 amino acids: CASSREYSNQPQHF. The CDR3 bases are TGTGCCAGCTCCAGGGAATATAGCAATCAGCCCCAGCATTTT.

The rearrangement uses TRBV6-1 and TRBJ1-2, with 8 positions matching TRBD1. With V trimmed by 1 base and J by 5 bases, 3 bases remained unmatched. In germline, CDR1 is MNHNS, CDR2 SASEGT. The CDR3 has 14 residues. The CDR3 DNA reads TGTGCCAGCAGTGAAGTAACAGGGGGGTATGGCTACACCTTC. As protein: CASSEVTGGYGYTF.

The rearrangement joins TRBV5-1 to TRBJ1-5, with no clear D. The V gene's germline CDR1 is SGHRS and CDR2 YFSETQ. The CDR3 has 16 residues. V was cut by 1 base and J by 0 bases, with 11 bases left in between. The CDR3 loop reads CASSLMPGPSNQPQHF. CDR3 sequence (DNA): TGCGCCAGCAGCTTGATGCCCGGGCCTAGCAATCAGCCCCAGCATTTT.

On this clone: The same CDR3 is also encoded by other DNA sequences in this sample. The gene calls are TRBV7-2 and TRBJ2-1; 7 bases line up with TRBD2. The CDR3 consists of 11 residues. V shed 2 bases, J shed 15 bases, and the junction held 4 bases outside the gene matches. From germline, CDR1 is SGHTA and CDR2 FQGNSA. The CDR3 nucleotides read TGTGCCAGCAGCTTACGACTAGCCCTGTTCTTC. Protein sequence: CASSLRLALFF. Drawing the rest from reference TRBV7-2 and TRBJ2-1, the complete variable domain is GAGVSQSPSNKVTEKGKDVELRCDPISGHTALYWYRQSLGQGLEFLIYFQGNSAPDKSGLPSDRFSAERTGGSVSTLTIQRTQQEDSAVYLCASSLRLALFFGPGTRLTVL.

This clone was found once. This chain connects TRBV7-9 to TRBJ1-4; 7 bases map to TRBD1. Germline V gene lookup returns CDR1 SEHNR and CDR2 FQNEAQ (reference sequence). The CDR3 covers 14 residues. The J segment lost 7 bases and the V segment lost 4 bases, leaving 6 bases of the junction unmatched. This CDR3 is CASSSQGRVEKLFF. The CDR3 nucleotides read TGTGCCAGCAGCTCACAGGGGAGGGTTGAAAAACTGTTTTTT.

The CDR3 DNA follows: TGTGCCAGTAGTATAGAAGAGGGTAACGAGCAGTTCTTC. Translating it yields CASSIEEGNEQFF. The chain links TRBV19 to TRBJ2-1, with D tentatively TRBD2 (5 bases). The CDR3 loop spans 13 amino acids. Germline lookup yields CDR1 LNHDA and CDR2 SQIVND (reference sequence). Trimming pared 0 bases from V and 10 bases from J, leaving 10 bases between.

The genes are TRBV28 and TRBJ2-2, with D perhaps TRBD1 (6 bases). The CDR3 extends over 14 amino acids. Trimming removed 5 bases at V and 4 bases at J, with 11 bases between. Germline CDR1 MDHEN, CDR2 SYDVKM. CDR3 DNA sequence: TGTGCCAGCAGTCCCGGACAGACCACCGGGGAGCTGTTTTTT. Translating it yields CASSPGQTTGELFF.

This chain uses TRBV19 with TRBJ1-5; D unclear. This CDR3 comprises 14 residues. V lost 3 bases and J lost 6, with 12 bases in between. The germline CDR1 and CDR2 sequences are LNHDA and SQIVND (reference sequence). For the CDR3, the DNA is TGTGCCAGTAGTATCCGAGCCTCGGGTCAGCCCCAGCATTTT. Amino acids: CASSIRASGQPQHF.

V usage is TRBV6-5 and J usage is TRBJ1-1; tentative D call: TRBD1 (5 bases). With 0 bases removed from V and 5 bases from J, the gap between germline ends came to 10 bases. Germline V gives CDR1 MNHEY, CDR2 SVGAGI. This CDR3 contains 14 residues. CDR3 DNA: TGTGCCAGCAGTTACTCGGCAGGGCGGACTGAAGCTTTCTTT. Encoded protein: CASSYSAGRTEAFF.

This clone appeared a single time. The rearrangement joins TRBV19 to TRBJ2-1; 9 positions agree with TRBD1. CDR3 length: 14 residues. Germline V gives CDR1 LNHDA, CDR2 SQIVND (reference sequence). J was trimmed by 5 bases and V by 7 bases; bases with no gene match: 6. CDR3 region: CASINDRGDNEQFF. The CDR3 DNA is TGTGCCAGTATCAACGACAGGGGGGACAATGAGCAGTTCTTC.

The CDR3 loop reads CASSEFGVFQPQHF. CDR3 bases: TGTGCCAGCAGTGAATTTGGGGTTTTTCAGCCCCAGCATTTT. The chain uses TRBV25-1 and TRBJ1-5; D uncertain. CDR1 and CDR2 (germline): MGHDK, SYGVNS. CDR3 length equals 14 residues. V was trimmed by 1 base and J by 6 bases, leaving 10 bases between them. Full variable domain (missing parts from reference TRBV25-1 and TRBJ1-5): EADIYQTPRYLVIGTGKKITLECSQTMGHDKMYWYQQDPGMELHLIHYSYGVNSTEKGDLSSESTVSRIRTEHFPLTLESARPSHTSQYLCASSEFGVFQPQHFGDGTRLSIL.

The CDR3: CASSPIDRVIPATNEKLFF. The CDR3 bases are TGTGCCAGCAGTCCCATCGACAGGGTCATCCCTGCAACTAATGAAAAACTGTTTTTT. This sequence joins TRBV28 and TRBJ1-4; TRBD1 aligns across 7 bases. CDR3 length: 19 amino acids. V lost 5 bases and J lost 0; bases outside the gene matches: 15. Germline lookup yields CDR1 MDHEN and CDR2 SYDVKM.

This chain uses TRBV5-1 with TRBJ2-7; D perhaps matches TRBD1 (5 bases). Germline lookup yields CDR1 SGHRS and CDR2 YFSETQ. Trimming left V 5 bases short and J 0 bases short, with 9 bases between. This CDR3 contains 13 residues. The CDR3 bases are TGCGCCAGCAGTCGTCAGGGCTCCTACGAGCAGTACTTC. It translates to CASSRQGSYEQYF.

CDR3 region: CASSISGTADEKLFF. The CDR3 bases are TGTGCCAGTAGTATTTCGGGGACAGCCGATGAAAAACTGTTTTTT. This chain connects TRBV19 to TRBJ1-4, with 7 bases that match TRBD1. Germline CDR1 reads LNHDA; CDR2 reads SQIVND (reference sequence). The CDR3 is 15 amino acids. The V gene end was trimmed by 3 bases and the J gene end by 6 bases; junction bases not matched to a gene: 7.

J is TRBJ1-1 and V is TRBV6-5; no clear D. The V and J ends lost 8 bases and 1 base respectively, with 11 bases between them. The CDR3 consists of 13 residues. CDR1 is MNHEY and CDR2 is SVGAGI in the germline V gene. CDR3 DNA: TGTGCCAGCGGACGACACCAGAACACTGAAGCTTTCTTT. Its translation: CASGRHQNTEAFF.

V gene TRBV11-2 combines with J gene TRBJ2-5, with D perhaps matching TRBD1 (6 bases). V lost 4 bases, J lost 3 bases, and 21 bases lay in between. The V gene's germline CDR1 is SGHAT and CDR2 FQNNGV. The length of the CDR3 is 17 residues. The CDR3 bases are TGTGCCAGCAGCTCCCGACAGGTCTCGACAAAGAAAGAGACCCAGTACTTC. Encoded protein: CASSSRQVSTKKETQYF.

V usage is TRBV11-2 and J usage is TRBJ1-4; 10 bases are a match to TRBD1. CDR3 size: 15 residues. Looked up from germline, CDR1 is SGHAT and CDR2 is FQNNGV. The J segment lost 7 bases and the V segment lost 3 bases, leaving 5 bases of the junction unmatched. In DNA, the CDR3 is TGTGCCAGCAGCTTGGAAGGGACAGGGGTTGAAAAACTGTTTTTT. Its protein product is CASSLEGTGVEKLFF.

J is TRBJ1-1 and V is TRBV7-9, with TRBD1 as a possible D gene (6 bases). CDR1 SEHNR and CDR2 FQNEAQ come from the germline V gene (reference sequence). V was trimmed by 5 bases and J by 1 base, leaving 11 bases between them. The CDR3 length is 14 residues. CDR3 in amino acids: CASSAGQRNTEAFF. CDR3 DNA sequence: TGTGCCAGCAGCGCCGGACAGCGGAACACTGAAGCTTTCTTT. Supplemented by reference TRBV7-9 and TRBJ1-1, the full variable domain reads DTGVSQNPRHKITKRGQNVTFRCDPISEHNRLYWYRQTLGQGPEFLTYFQNEAQLEKSRLLSDRFSAERPKGSFSTLEIQRTEQGDSAMYLCASSAGQRNTEAFFGQGTRLTVV.

The chain uses TRBV7-8 and TRBJ1-1; D uncertain. The germline gives CDR1 SGHVS, CDR2 FQNEAQ. Trimming took off 5 bases at V and 0 bases at J, with 13 bases between the two ends. The CDR3 spans 15 residues. CDR3 sequence: CASSPWTVMNTEAFF. For the CDR3, the DNA is TGTGCCAGCAGCCCTTGGACGGTCATGAACACTGAAGCTTTCTTT.

In this sample, this clone turned up once. The chain has TRBV27 and TRBJ2-1; 14 nucleotides match TRBD2. Germline loops: CDR1 MNHEY, CDR2 SMNVEV (reference sequence). J gave up 8 bases and V 7 bases, and 7 bases lay outside the gene matches. This CDR3 is 15 amino acids long. As DNA, the CDR3 is TGTGCCAGCACTCCCTCGGGACTAGCGGGAGATGAGCAGTTCTTC. The encoded protein is CASTPSGLAGDEQFF.

The chain employs TRBV6-5 and TRBJ1-2; the D gene is possibly TRBD1 (6 bases). Germline values: CDR1 MNHEY, CDR2 SVGAGI. V was cut by 4 bases and J by 8 bases, with 14 bases left in between. The CDR3 contains 13 residues. The chain's CDR3 is CASSSQGIEGYTF. CDR3 DNA: TGTGCCAGCAGTTCACAGGGCATCGAGGGCTACACCTTC.

This clone came up a few times. The chain uses TRBV7-2 and TRBJ1-1, with 7 bases matching TRBD1. CDR1 is SGHTA, CDR2 FQGNSA, per germline. Losses at the gene ends were 5 bases for V and 1 base for J; bases not matched to a gene: 7. The length of the CDR3 is 15 residues. In DNA, the CDR3 is TGTGCCAGCAGCACCAGACAGGGACCGAACACTGAAGCTTTCTTT. Translation: CASSTRQGPNTEAFF.

This rearrangement joins TRBV5-6 to TRBJ1-1, with D hard to call. The CDR3 sequence is 14 residues long. V shed 0 bases and J shed 1 base, with 7 bases lying between them. CDR1 is SGHDT and CDR2 is YYEEEE in the germline V gene. The CDR3 region is CASSLAWGNTEAFF. The CDR3 coding sequence is TGTGCCAGCAGCTTGGCGTGGGGGAACACTGAAGCTTTCTTT. Combining the CDR3 with reference TRBV5-6 and TRBJ1-1 gives the whole variable domain DAGVTQSPTHLIKTRGQQVTLRCSPKSGHDTVSWYQQALGQGPQFIFQYYEEEERQRGNFPDRFSGHQFPNYSSELNVNALLLGDSALYLCASSLAWGNTEAFFGQGTRLTVV.

This clone was recorded once. The rearrangement links TRBV19 to TRBJ2-1, with TRBD2 matching over 14 bases. V lost 4 bases, J lost 3 bases, and 5 bases stayed unmatched. The CDR3 consists of 17 residues. In germline, CDR1 is LNHDA, CDR2 SQIVND (reference sequence). For the CDR3, the DNA is TGTGCCAGTAGTACCGGGACTAGCGGGGGCTTCTACAATGAGCAGTTCTTC. Translated: CASSTGTSGGFYNEQFF.